Below are 22 T cell receptor beta chains sequenced from a single sample in a study of control samples from healthy donors and cancer patients (dated by TCRdb to about 2020). Library preparation employed the immunoSEQ multiplex PCR assay. In its TCRdb copy, this immuneACCESS table keeps in-frame sequences only and misses some clones. Where compared with another copy, unresolved V genes explain less than half of these, and the others have no known cause. The sample table holds under 300,000 clones, of which approximately 80% were seen once. In total, the top ten clones hold 13% of the sample. The sequenced sample was PBMCs. The source is a woman aged 60-70 years with lung cancer.

The CDR3: CASTRSAPSLGNEQFF. The CDR3 DNA is TGTGCCAGCACGCGTAGCGCGCCAAGTTTGGGGAATGAGCAGTTCTTC. This chain links TRBV9 with TRBJ2-1; D may be TRBD2 (5 bases). The CDR3 sequence is 16 residues long. V was cut by 6 bases and J by 7 bases, with 23 bases left in between. CDR1 and CDR2 from the germline V gene are SGDLS and YYNGEE.

The chain combines TRBV6-5 with TRBJ1-2, with 7 positions matching TRBD1. Losses at the gene ends were 2 bases for V and 0 bases for J; bases not matched to a gene: 3. The germline gives CDR1 MNHEY, CDR2 SVGAGI. The CDR3 is 15 residues long. The CDR3 is CASSYGTEPNYGYTF. CDR3 nucleotides: TGTGCCAGCAGTTACGGGACAGAACCTAACTATGGCTACACCTTC.

There are a few counts of this clone. The chain uses TRBV28 and TRBJ2-5, with D uncertain. CDR1 is MDHEN and CDR2 is SYDVKM in the germline V gene. Trimming stripped 4 bases from V and 5 bases from J, with 14 bases between. There are 14 residues in the CDR3. The CDR3 loop is CASSSAPVFETQYF. As DNA, the CDR3 is TGTGCCAGCAGTTCGGCCCCCGTTTTCGAGACCCAGTACTTC.

This clone occurred once. The J gene is TRBJ2-3, the V gene TRBV5-1; tentatively, D is TRBD1 (5 bases). There are 15 residues in the CDR3. V lost 2 bases, J lost 0 bases, and 10 bases lay in between. Germline V gene data show CDR1 as SGHRS and CDR2 as YFSETQ. The CDR3 reads CASSLRGSSTDTQYF. Written as DNA, the CDR3 is TGCGCCAGCAGCTTAAGGGGATCTAGCACAGATACGCAGTATTTT.

The chain recombines TRBV5-1 with TRBJ2-3; 7 bases agree with TRBD2. The trim removed 3 bases at V and 2 bases at J, leaving 6 bases unmatched. This CDR3 comprises 15 residues. The germline CDR1 and CDR2 sequences are SGHRS and YFSETQ. The CDR3 reads CASSYSGANTDTQYF. CDR3 sequence (DNA): TGCGCCAGCAGCTACAGCGGGGCCAACACAGATACGCAGTATTTT.

Points on this clone: Other nucleotide sequences in the sample specify the same CDR3. This chain joins TRBV7-9 and TRBJ2-7; D unclear. Germline V gives CDR1 SEHNR, CDR2 FQNEAQ (reference sequence). V lost 3 bases, J lost 4 bases, and 7 bases lay in between. The CDR3 has 12 residues. CDR3 nucleotide sequence: TGTGCCAGCAGCTTGACGGAGTACGAGCAGTACTTC. Its protein product is CASSLTEYEQYF.

The chain employs TRBV27 and TRBJ2-1, with 10 bases that match TRBD2. V lost 3 bases to trimming and J lost 5 bases; unmatched junction nucleotides: 4. The CDR3 loop spans 15 amino acids. CDR1 is MNHEY, CDR2 SMNVEV, per germline (reference sequence). CDR3 in amino acids: CASSFSSGRNNEQFF. CDR3 nucleotide sequence: TGTGCCAGCAGTTTCTCTAGCGGGAGAAACAATGAGCAGTTCTTC.

The chain has TRBV18 and TRBJ1-1, with TRBD1 identical over 8 bases. The length of the CDR3 is 13 residues. Germline lookup yields CDR1 KGHSH and CDR2 LQKENI. Unmatched junction bases numbered 3, after V lost 5 bases and J lost 4 bases. For the CDR3, the DNA is TGTGCCAGCTCATCTGGACAGGGCACTGAAGCTTTCTTT. Its translation: CASSSGQGTEAFF. Full variable domain (rest looked up from reference TRBV18 and TRBJ1-1): NAGVMQNPRHLVRRRGQEARLRCSPMKGHSHVYWYRQLPEEGLKFMVYLQKENIIDESGMPKERFSAEFPKEGPSILRIQQVVRGDSAAYFCASSSGQGTEAFFGQGTRLTVV.

This clone was detected only once. This chain connects TRBV18 to TRBJ1-6; D gene unclear. Trimming shortened V by 3 bases and J by 6 bases, and 12 bases separated the two germline ends. The CDR3 totals 15 residues. Germline V gene lookup returns CDR1 KGHSH and CDR2 LQKENI. The CDR3 protein is CASSPDLLTNSPLHF. The CDR3 nucleotides are TGTGCCAGCTCACCCGACCTCCTCACTAATTCACCCCTCCACTTT. The full variable domain, with the rest looked up from reference TRBV18 and TRBJ1-6, is NAGVMQNPRHLVRRRGQEARLRCSPMKGHSHVYWYRQLPEEGLKFMVYLQKENIIDESGMPKERFSAEFPKEGPSILRIQQVVRGDSAAYFCASSPDLLTNSPLHFGNGTRLTVT.

The CDR3 DNA reads as TGTGCCAGCAGCTTACCGGACAGGGGCTACGAGCAGTACTTC. This codes for CASSLPDRGYEQYF. This sequence joins TRBV5-4 and TRBJ2-7, with 9 bases aligning to TRBD1. Germline lookup yields CDR1 SGHNT and CDR2 YYREEE (reference sequence). The CDR3 totals 14 residues. Trimming removed 2 bases from V and 3 bases from J; junction bases left unmatched: 3.

The chain's CDR3 is CASSLNRGSYEQYF. The CDR3 DNA sequence: TGTGCCAGCAGCCTAAACAGGGGTTCCTACGAGCAGTACTTC. The rearrangement links TRBV11-2 to TRBJ2-7; 7 bases map to TRBD1. The germline CDR1 and CDR2 sequences are SGHAT and FQNNGV. This CDR3 spans 14 amino acids. Trimming cost V 5 bases and J 1 base; bases outside gene matches: 5.

The gene calls are TRBV5-1 and TRBJ1-2; D remains ambiguous. V was shortened by 0 bases and J by 2 bases, with 5 bases between the two germline ends. Germline V lookup: CDR1 SGHRS, CDR2 YFSETQ. The CDR3 consists of 13 residues. In nucleotides, the CDR3 is TGCGCCAGCAGCTTGGGGTTAAACTATGGCTACACCTTC. This translates into CASSLGLNYGYTF.

J is TRBJ1-3 and V is TRBV5-4, with unresolved D. Germline-derived CDR1 and CDR2 are SGHNT and YYREEE (reference sequence). The CDR3 spans 14 residues. V was cut by 0 bases and J by 2 bases, with 6 bases left in between. CDR3 residues: CASSLGTAGNTIYF. CDR3 bases: TGTGCCAGCAGCTTGGGTACAGCTGGAAACACCATATATTTT.

Details on this clone: Compared with germline, one end of the junction differs, possibly owing to a read error. This rearrangement joins TRBV5-6 to TRBJ2-7; 12 bases agree with TRBD1. This CDR3 is built from 14 residues. CDR1 and CDR2 from the germline V gene are SGHDT and YYEEEE. The CDR3 here is CASSLRDRGPLEDF. The CDR3 DNA reads as TGTGCCAGCAGCTTGCGGGACAGGGGGCCTCTTGAGGACTTC.

For this clone: Other DNA variants within this sample encode the same CDR3. CDR3 protein: CASSIRGSSYEQYF. DNA of the CDR3: TGTGCCAGTAGTATCAGGGGAAGCTCCTACGAGCAGTACTTC. This chain connects TRBV19 to TRBJ2-7, with D possibly matching TRBD1 (6 bases). V dropped 3 bases and J dropped 0 bases, with 9 bases sitting between them. Germline V CDR1 and CDR2: LNHDA, SQIVND (reference sequence). The CDR3 runs 14 residues.

CDR3 DNA sequence: TGTGCCAGCAGCGGGGGGTACAGCTCCTACAATGAGCAGTTCTTC. Its translation is CASSGGYSSYNEQFF. The J gene is TRBJ2-1, the V gene TRBV11-3; perhaps TRBD2 as D (6 bases). V lost 5 bases, J lost 0 bases, and 11 bases lay in between. The CDR3 is 15 amino acids. CDR1 is SGHNT, CDR2 YENEEA, per germline. Full variable domain (missing parts from reference TRBV11-3 and TRBJ2-1): EAGVVQSPRYKIIEKKQPVAFWCNPISGHNTLYWYLQNLGQGPELLIRYENEEAVDDSQLPKDRFSAERLKGVDSTLKIQPAELGDSAVYLCASSGGYSSYNEQFFGPGTRLTVL.

Notes on this clone: The same CDR3 also results from other DNA sequences found in this sample. The V call is TRBV7-3, the J call TRBJ1-6, with unresolved D. V was cut by 5 bases and J by 4 bases, with 6 bases left in between. Germline V gene lookup returns CDR1 SGHTA and CDR2 FQGTGA. This CDR3 is 13 amino acids long. The CDR3 nucleotides are TGTGCCAGCAGCCGAGATTATAATTCACCCCTCCACTTT. Residues: CASSRDYNSPLHF.

The chain uses TRBV29-1 and TRBJ2-4; 8 bases are a match to TRBD1. The CDR3 length is 13 residues. V gave up 5 bases and J gave up 4 bases; unmatched junction bases: 4. Germline V gene data show CDR1 as SQVTM and CDR2 as ANQGSEA. For the CDR3, the DNA is TGCAGCGTTTGGGACAGGTCAAAAAACATTCAGTACTTC. It translates to CSVWDRSKNIQYF.

The rearrangement joins TRBV4-2 to TRBJ2-3, with TRBD2 matching over 15 bases. Germline-derived CDR1 and CDR2 are LGHNA and YNFKEQ. V shed 3 bases and J 6 bases; nucleotides not matched to a gene: 7. CDR3 length equals 17 residues. The CDR3 DNA sequence: TGTGCCAGCAGCCAGGGGACTAGCGGGGGGCTGGGGGATACGCAGTATTTT. It yields the protein CASSQGTSGGLGDTQYF.

V gene TRBV9 combines with J gene TRBJ1-2; D gene ambiguous. This CDR3 spans 13 amino acids. Germline-derived CDR1 and CDR2 are SGDLS and YYNGEE. Trimming took off 0 bases at V and 4 bases at J, with 7 bases between the two ends. CDR3 loop: CASSVDQLYGYTF. The CDR3 nucleotides are TGTGCCAGCAGCGTAGATCAGCTCTATGGCTACACCTTC.

V and J are TRBV5-1 and TRBJ2-7, with D tentatively TRBD2 (6 bases). Per the germline V gene, CDR1 is SGHRS and CDR2 is YFSETQ. V lost 3 bases and J 0 bases, leaving 16 bases between the germline ends. CDR3 length: 16 residues. CDR3: CASSWGLASSSYEQYF. As DNA, the CDR3 is TGCGCCAGCAGCTGGGGACTCGCCAGCAGCTCCTACGAGCAGTACTTC.

This clone was seen a handful of times. CDR3 coding DNA: TGTGCCAGCAGCTGGGGGTACGAGCAGTACTTC. Translating gives CASSWGYEQYF. J is TRBJ2-7 and V is TRBV11-2; D is perhaps TRBD1 or TRBD2 (5 bases each). This CDR3 is built from 11 residues. Germline V CDR1 and CDR2: SGHAT, FQNNGV. The V gene lost 4 bases and the J gene lost 4 bases, with 5 bases spanning the gap.